This TCR beta chain was obtained from a study of PD-L1 blockade in urothelial cancer (TCRdb year 2017). About the full investigation: Every patient began therapy in the mid-2010s and was given atezolizumab 1,200 mg intravenously every 3 weeks. Somatic, immune and clinical correlates of response to PD-L1 blockade with atezolizumab in urothelial cancer were the focus of an exploratory multi-omic analysis. Durable clinical benefit meant progression-free survival longer than 6 months, and TCR features were also tested against progression-free and overall survival. A median of about 140,000 T cells and roughly 80,000 unique TCRs was obtained from blood samples, and a median clonality of about 0.08 was observed. About nine tenths of the roughly 29 patients were males with bladder-origin urothelial cancer, and about 60% of the roughly 30 reported a prior smoking history. Blood samples were analyzed at 3 weeks after treatment start (second dose) and at 6 weeks after treatment start. Ten or so patients reached durable clinical benefit, while 15 to 20 patients did not. Pretreatment tumor samples, along with matched peripheral blood collected serially before and after atezolizumab treatment, underwent TCR sequencing. Pretreatment blood TCR-seq was available for about 27 patients, at least one posttreatment blood collection was obtained for 25 or so patients, and tumor TCR-seq was available for 25 or so patients. Patients had an ECOG performance status of 0 or 1 and had received between 0 and 3 prior chemotherapy regimens. In the same patients, whole exome sequencing and RNA sequencing of pretreatment tumors were performed in addition to TCR sequencing.

According to the study, the label for this sample's time point signals: peripheral blood 6 weeks after treatment start. The cohort included about 30 patients with locally advanced or metastatic urothelial carcinoma who were treated at Memorial Sloan Kettering on a trial protocol. Peripheral blood mononuclear cells were collected pretreatment and during treatment, with between 1 and 8 total time points per patient. The Qiagen DNeasy Blood extraction kit was used to purify genomic DNA from total PBMCs and tumor samples. Collected pretreatment and during treatment, PBMCs were isolated and stored as previously described. V is clipped by 4 bases and J by 1 base, and the sequence between their germline boundaries is 11 bases long. The CDR3 has 14 amino acids, counting the end cysteine and phenylalanine. Kept here is only the CDR3 DNA, which spans 42 bases and is read in frame from base 1. The germline V gene provides CDR1 SGHRS and CDR2 YFSETQ.

For this clone: Its specific antigen is unknown. Base qualities are not at hand, and no much larger clone is one base apart.

Results and caveats for the whole study, not just this receptor: Patients with durable benefit showed greater expansion of tumor-associated TCR clones in peripheral blood 3 weeks after starting treatment (n ≈ 20, p = 0.022). Because the sample size was small (n ≈ 30) and many exploratory analyses were performed, the results are intended to be hypothesis-generating. A pretreatment peripheral blood TCR clonality below the median was linked to improved progression-free and overall survival.

Each PCR received spiked-in synthetic TCR analog templates so that absolute template abundance could be estimated from read counts. The immunoSEQ assay was used to amplify TCRbeta CDR3 regions from genomic DNA with bias-controlled V and J gene primers. Sequencing of rearranged TCRbeta segments was done at approximately 20X coverage. The authors' pipeline ran thus. Clustering was used to correct sequencing errors, and CDR3s were annotated against IMGT so that V, D and J genes could be assigned. Only productive TCRbeta rearrangements were used in downstream analyses, excluding out-of-frame or stop-codon sequences. Clonality was computed as one minus Shannon entropy normalized by the log of the number of unique productive sequences. Fisher's exact test with Benjamini-Hochberg correction, at a threshold of adjusted p below 0.01, was used to find clones that differed between time points or between blood and tumor. TCRdb stores this immuneACCESS table with in-frame sequences only. Part of the clones is absent; in the studies checked, under half of the shortfall reflects unresolved V genes, and no reason is known for the rest. V and J calls and clone size come straight from that table; D and trimming were deduced from the DNA. The sample table lists 120,000 or so clones, 86% of them with a count of one. The ten largest clones represent about 2.4% of the sample.

This clonotype was obtained from a man between 45 and 60 years old with urothelial cancer. The specimen was PBMCs, collected around atezolizumab (anti-PD-L1) treatment. This receptor chain uses TRBV5-1 and TRBJ2-5; no D gene call is confident. The CDR3 in this case is CASSPTVTQETQYF. The nucleotide sequence reads as follows: TGCGCCAGCAGCCCAACAGTAACCCAAGAGACCCAGTACTTC. The variable domain in full, with residues beyond the CDR3 obtained from the reference TRBV5-1 and TRBJ2-5 genes, is KAGVTQTPRYLIKTRGQQVTLSCSPISGHRSVSWYQQTPGQGLQFLFEYFSETQRNKGNFPGRFSGRQFSNSRSEMNVSTLELGDSALYLCASSPTVTQETQYFGPGTRLLVL.